A single count supports the clone carrying this T cell receptor beta chain. The target antigen is unknown. Libraries were prepared by immunoSEQ multiplex PCR; TCRdb keeps only in-frame clonotypes and omits some of them. The data show 90,000 to 130,000 clones, approximately 89% seen once. The sample originates from a study of T cell responses to AZD1222 COVID-19 vaccine. The CDR3 has 14 residues. V gave up 3 bases and J gave up 5 bases; unmatched junction bases: 4. Germline V gives CDR1 GTSNPN, CDR2 SVGIG (reference sequence). Study-level findings and limits: Increases in Spike-specific TCR breadth and depth were seen after two AZD1222 doses.

The receptor comes from an adult in good health. Sequenced material: peripheral blood, taken on day 0 of MenACWY control vaccination. The V gene is TRBV30, the J gene TRBJ2-5, with TRBD2 matching 12 bases. CDR3: CAWRTSGGRETQYF. DNA for the CDR3: TGTGCCTGGAGGACTAGCGGGGGCCGGGAGACCCAGTACTTC.